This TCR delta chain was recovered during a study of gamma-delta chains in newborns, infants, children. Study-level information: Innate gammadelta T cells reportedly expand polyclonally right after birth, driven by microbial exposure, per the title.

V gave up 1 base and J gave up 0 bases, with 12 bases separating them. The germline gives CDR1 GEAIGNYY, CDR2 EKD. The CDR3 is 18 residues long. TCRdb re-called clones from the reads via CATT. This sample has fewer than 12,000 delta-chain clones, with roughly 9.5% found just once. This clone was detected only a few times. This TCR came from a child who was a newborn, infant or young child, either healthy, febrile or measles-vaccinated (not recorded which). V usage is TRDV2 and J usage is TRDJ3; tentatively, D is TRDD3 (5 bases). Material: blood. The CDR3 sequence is CACDTGAPRSWDTRQMFF. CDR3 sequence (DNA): TGTGCCTGTGACACTGGGGCCCCTCGCTCCTGGGACACCCGACAGATGTTTTTC.